This T cell receptor (beta chain) was profiled in a study of lymphopenia after photon versus proton radiotherapy. Regarding the study as a whole: Post-nadir diversity loss with photons came from oligoclonal expansion, particularly CD8+ Temra cells. Relative stability marked proton patients; photon patients lost diversity and naive cells. Larger post-nadir TCR diversity loss correlated inversely with survival in deceased patients.

Germline assignment: CDR1 MNHEY and CDR2 SVGAGI. Trimming took 0 bases from V and 0 from J, leaving 9 bases between them. The length of the CDR3 is 16 residues. In its sample, this clone ranks as large. The antigen remains unidentified. Sequencing was performed with immunoSEQ multiplex PCR; in TCRdb, only in-frame clones are kept and a portion is missing. The repertoire holds about 5,000 clones, about 88% seen once, with roughly 17% in the top ten. The chain links TRBV6-5 to TRBJ1-3; D is undetermined. Sequencing used peripheral blood, obtained from a patient treated with photon-based radiotherapy. The sequence was collected from a man aged 30 to 39 with gastric cancer. The CDR3 reads CASSYSTKLSGNTIYF. The CDR3 nucleotides read TGTGCCAGCAGTTACTCGACAAAACTCTCTGGAAACACCATATATTTT.